A single sample is the source of the 27 T cell receptor beta chains below, sequenced in a study of Tregs in tolerant kidney transplant recipients. The assay was immunoSEQ multiplex PCR, and TCRdb's table has in-frame clones only and misses some. This sample has approximately 60,000 clones, with 98% found just once. The source was Tregs from blood, collected before the transplant. Receptor source: a human donor who received a combined kidney and bone marrow transplant.

V gene TRBV18 combines with J gene TRBJ1-4, with D possibly being TRBD1 (5 bases). V was clipped by 1 base and J by 4 bases, with 7 bases between them. This CDR3 region has 14 residues. Germline lookup yields CDR1 KGHSH and CDR2 LQKENI. CDR3 nucleotide sequence: TGTGCCAGCTCACCACGCAGGGTTAATGAAAAACTGTTTTTT. Translating it yields CASSPRRVNEKLFF.

This CDR3 reads CASSPYLETDYGYTF. Written as DNA, the CDR3 is TGTGCCAGCTCACCCTACTTGGAGACAGACTATGGCTACACCTTC. The chain is built from TRBV18 and TRBJ1-2; D possibly corresponds to TRBD1 (5 bases). V was trimmed by 3 bases and J by 3 bases, leaving 14 bases between them. The CDR3 runs to 15 residues. The V gene's germline CDR1 is KGHSH and CDR2 LQKENI.

The chain recombines TRBV19 with TRBJ1-4, with unresolved D. Trimming stripped 8 bases from V and 1 base from J, with 8 bases between. This CDR3 is built from 13 residues. CDR1 LNHDA and CDR2 SQIVND come from the germline V gene (reference sequence). The CDR3 here is CASAGLTNEKLFF. In DNA form, the CDR3 reads TGTGCCAGTGCGGGTCTAACTAATGAAAAACTGTTTTTT. The full variable domain, rest sourced from reference TRBV19 and TRBJ1-4, is DGGITQSPKYLFRKEGQNVTLSCEQNLNHDAMYWYRQDPGQGLRLIYYSQIVNDFQKGDIAEGYSVSREKKESFPLTVTSAQKNPTAFYLCASAGLTNEKLFFGSGTQLSVL.

The genes are TRBV27 and TRBJ1-1; the match to TRBD1 covers 8 bases. The CDR3 sequence is 17 residues long. CDR1 is MNHEY and CDR2 is SMNVEV in the germline V gene (reference sequence). Trimming removed 5 bases from V and 0 bases from J; junction bases left unmatched: 11. The CDR3 DNA reads TGTGCCAGCAGTACATGGACAGGGATAAACATGAACACTGAAGCTTTCTTT. This encodes CASSTWTGINMNTEAFF.

J is TRBJ1-4 and V is TRBV11-2; D gene uncertain. CDR1 SGHAT and CDR2 FQNNGV come from the germline V gene. The CDR3 spans 15 residues. The ends were cut back, 1 base at V and 4 bases at J, with 10 bases in the middle. In DNA, the CDR3 is TGTGCCAGCAGCTTAGTGGGAGGATTTAATGAAAAACTGTTTTTT. It translates to CASSLVGGFNEKLFF.

CDR3: CASSERLRAAYNEQFF. CDR3 nucleotides: TGTGCCAGCAGTGAACGCCTCCGCGCTGCATACAATGAGCAGTTCTTC. This chain uses TRBV2 with TRBJ2-1; D is unresolved. Germline CDR1 and CDR2: SNHLY and FYNNEI. This CDR3 has 16 residues. Trimming took 2 bases from V and 4 from J, leaving 15 bases between them.

The genes are TRBV7-3 and TRBJ2-1; 7 nucleotides line up with TRBD2. This CDR3 region has 15 residues. Germline CDR1 SGHTA, CDR2 FQGTGA. Trimming at V came to 3 bases and at J to 4 bases, leaving 6 bases not matched to a gene. CDR3 nucleotide sequence: TGTGCCAGCAGCTTTCGGCTAGCGGAATACAATGAGCAGTTCTTC. Translation: CASSFRLAEYNEQFF.

The J gene is TRBJ2-7, the V gene TRBV2; 9 bases line up with TRBD2. CDR1 SNHLY and CDR2 FYNNEI come from the germline V gene. The J segment lost 3 bases and the V segment lost 5 bases, leaving 5 bases of the junction unmatched. This CDR3 spans 14 amino acids. The CDR3 DNA reads as TGTGCCAGCAGTCGGCGGGGGGGCGGCTACGAGCAGTACTTC. It translates to CASSRRGGGYEQYF.

In its sample, this clone was seen once. The rearrangement uses TRBV19 and TRBJ2-7; the D is unclear. V dropped 1 base and J dropped 2 bases, with 12 bases sitting between them. Per the germline V gene, CDR1 is LNHDA and CDR2 is SQIVND (reference sequence). The CDR3 spans 15 residues. The CDR3 protein is CASSIAAWSTYEQYF. The CDR3 DNA reads TGTGCCAGTAGTATAGCAGCTTGGAGCACCTACGAGCAGTACTTC.

This chain joins TRBV5-1 and TRBJ1-1; D is unclear. Germline CDR1 SGHRS, CDR2 YFSETQ. The CDR3 totals 17 residues. Deletions cut 0 bases from V and 4 bases from J, with 19 bases between. CDR3 DNA sequence: TGCGCCAGCAGCTTGGGAGTGAGGGAAACGCCAGCCACTGAAGCTTTCTTT. Translating gives CASSLGVRETPATEAFF.

The rearrangement uses TRBV5-5 and TRBJ2-3, with 9 bases fitting TRBD1. V lost 4 bases to trimming and J lost 3 bases; unmatched junction nucleotides: 6. In germline, CDR1 is SGHKS, CDR2 YYEKEE (reference sequence). The CDR3 consists of 15 residues. For the CDR3, the DNA is TGTGCCAGCAGCCCCCCGGGACAGGGAACAGATACGCAGTATTTT. Its translation: CASSPPGQGTDTQYF.

The chain is built from TRBV10-3 and TRBJ1-2; tentative D call: TRBD1 (5 bases). Germline CDR1 is ENHRY and CDR2 is SYGVKD. The V end lost 4 bases, the J end lost 10 bases, and 16 bases lay between the germline ends. This CDR3 is built from 13 residues. The CDR3 DNA sequence: TGTGCCATCAGTGCCGGGACTGAAATAACCTACACCTTC. Protein product: CAISAGTEITYTF.

J is TRBJ2-2 and V is TRBV5-1; TRBD2 is a possible D gene (6 bases). V lost 1 base to trimming and J lost 4 bases, with 11 bases between them. CDR3 length: 15 residues. Per the germline V gene, CDR1 is SGHRS and CDR2 is YFSETQ. The CDR3 loop is CASSLINSGTGELFF. CDR3 nucleotides: TGCGCCAGCAGCTTGATAAATAGCGGCACCGGGGAGCTGTTTTTT. Looking up the rest from reference TRBV5-1 and TRBJ2-2 gives the full variable domain: KAGVTQTPRYLIKTRGQQVTLSCSPISGHRSVSWYQQTPGQGLQFLFEYFSETQRNKGNFPGRFSGRQFSNSRSEMNVSTLELGDSALYLCASSLINSGTGELFFGEGSRLTVL.

The chain uses TRBV5-1 and TRBJ2-5; 10 positions match TRBD2. CDR3 size: 15 residues. Trimming removed 3 bases from V and 7 bases from J; junction bases left unmatched: 9. Germline CDR1 SGHRS, CDR2 YFSETQ. CDR3 sequence (DNA): TGCGCCAGCAGCTCTGCTAGCGGGGGCCAATTGACCCAGTACTTC. Translating it yields CASSSASGGQLTQYF.

The chain joins TRBV5-5 to TRBJ2-4; TRBD2 matches 11 bases. The CDR3 spans 17 residues. Germline CDR1 and CDR2: SGHKS and YYEKEE (reference sequence). J was trimmed by 4 bases and V by 0 bases; bases with no gene match: 6. The CDR3 protein is CASSLVDRTSGKNIQYF. The CDR3 region has the DNA TGTGCCAGCAGCTTGGTGGACCGGACTAGCGGGAAAAACATTCAGTACTTC.

The chain recombines TRBV4-2 with TRBJ2-7; D unclear. The CDR3 totals 15 residues. Germline V gene lookup returns CDR1 LGHNA and CDR2 YNFKEQ. Between the trimmed V and J ends, which lost 0 bases and 0 bases, there was a span of 9 bases. The CDR3 is CASSQDRINSYEQYF. Here the CDR3 DNA reads TGTGCCAGCAGCCAAGACAGGATAAACTCCTACGAGCAGTACTTC.

The genes are TRBV2 and TRBJ2-3; 8 bases are shared with TRBD1. Germline loops: CDR1 SNHLY, CDR2 FYNNEI. The CDR3 loop spans 13 amino acids. With V trimmed by 6 bases and J by 4 bases, 3 bases remained unmatched. Here the CDR3 reads CASSRGRADTQYF. For the CDR3, the DNA is TGTGCCAGCAGCAGGGGGCGGGCAGATACGCAGTATTTT.

This clone has just one count. J is TRBJ2-7 and V is TRBV5-1, with TRBD2 identical over 13 bases. V was clipped by 4 bases and J by 6 bases; unmatched bases: 4. This CDR3 spans 14 amino acids. Germline CDR1 is SGHRS and CDR2 is YFSETQ. CDR3 sequence reads: CASSPGLAGFEQYF. CDR3 coding DNA: TGCGCCAGCAGCCCGGGACTAGCGGGGTTCGAGCAGTACTTC.

The chain recombines TRBV9 with TRBJ2-2; possibly TRBD1 for D (6 bases). Germline CDR1 SGDLS, CDR2 YYNGEE. Trimming removed 3 bases from V and 0 bases from J, with 12 bases in between. This CDR3 has 16 residues. DNA for the CDR3: TGTGCCAGCAGCGCTTCAGGGGACCCGAACACCGGGGAGCTGTTTTTT. Protein sequence: CASSASGDPNTGELFF. The full variable domain, with the rest looked up from reference TRBV9 and TRBJ2-2, is DSGVTQTPKHLITATGQRVTLRCSPRSGDLSVYWYQQSLDQGLQFLIQYYNGEERAKGNILERFSAQQFPDLHSELNLSSLELGDSALYFCASSASGDPNTGELFFGEGSRLTVL.

The chain combines TRBV20-1 with TRBJ1-2; D is possibly TRBD1 (5 bases). Germline V lookup: CDR1 DFQATT, CDR2 SNEGSKA (reference sequence). Trimming stripped 4 bases from V and 2 bases from J, with 5 bases between. This CDR3 has 11 amino acids. In DNA, the CDR3 is TGCAGTGCTACAGGGAACTATGGCTACACCTTC. Translation gives CSATGNYGYTF.

This clone has a single count. The rearrangement uses TRBV6-1 and TRBJ2-1; 7 positions agree with TRBD2. The CDR3 is made up of 16 amino acids. From germline, CDR1 is MNHNS and CDR2 SASEGT. The junction had 12 bases not matched to a gene; V was cut back by 3 bases and J by 7 bases. The CDR3 protein is CASSDRTGVLANEQFF. The CDR3 DNA is TGTGCCAGCAGTGACCGCACAGGAGTACTAGCGAATGAGCAGTTCTTC.

The gene calls are TRBV18 and TRBJ1-4; 8 bases line up with TRBD1. Germline V gene data show CDR1 as KGHSH and CDR2 as LQKENI. The CDR3 sequence is 16 residues long. The junction had 7 bases not matched to a gene; V was cut back by 0 bases and J by 7 bases. The CDR3 sequence: CASSPPGQGGGEKLFF. As DNA, the CDR3 is TGTGCCAGCTCACCACCTGGACAGGGTGGAGGTGAAAAACTGTTTTTT.

This chain uses TRBV5-1 with TRBJ2-1; D unclear. The CDR3 totals 14 residues. Germline V gene sequence: CDR1 SGHRS, CDR2 YFSETQ. Trimming took off 3 bases at V and 0 bases at J, with 7 bases between the two ends. CDR3: CASSSRLSYNEQFF. Written as DNA, the CDR3 is TGCGCCAGCAGCTCCCGACTCTCCTACAATGAGCAGTTCTTC.

The chain employs TRBV2 and TRBJ2-7, with no clear D. Germline CDR1 and CDR2: SNHLY and FYNNEI. V lost 6 bases and J lost 7, with 13 bases in between. The CDR3 loop spans 12 amino acids. CDR3 DNA: TGTGCCAGCAGCGGAATAGCCAGAGAGCAGTACTTC. It encodes CASSGIAREQYF.

This chain joins TRBV5-1 and TRBJ2-6; 10 bases fit TRBD1. The CDR3 sequence is 16 residues long. With 4 bases clipped from V and 1 base from J, the junction kept 2 bases outside the gene matches. From germline, CDR1 is SGHRS and CDR2 YFSETQ. In DNA form, the CDR3 reads TGCGCCAGCAGCGAGGACAGGGGGTCTGGGGCCAACGTCCTGACTTTC. Protein sequence: CASSEDRGSGANVLTF.

This clone is a singleton in its sample. V is TRBV6-1 and J is TRBJ1-2; TRBD1 aligns across 11 bases. Trimming removed 4 bases from V and 7 bases from J; junction bases left unmatched: 2. CDR1 and CDR2 from the germline V gene are MNHNS and SASEGT. The CDR3 totals 13 residues. DNA of the CDR3: TGTGCCAGCAGTGCGGGACAGGGGGTTGGCTACACCTTC. This sequence encodes CASSAGQGVGYTF.

This clone is a singleton in its sample. The chain carries TRBV4-2 and TRBJ2-2, with D tentatively TRBD1 (5 bases). V lost 4 bases and J lost 3, with 15 bases in between. Germline CDR1 and CDR2: LGHNA and YNFKEQ. This CDR3 region has 16 residues. The CDR3 loop reads CASSLDRQGYTGELFF. Here the CDR3 DNA reads TGTGCCAGCAGCCTGGACCGGCAGGGCTACACCGGGGAGCTGTTTTTT.